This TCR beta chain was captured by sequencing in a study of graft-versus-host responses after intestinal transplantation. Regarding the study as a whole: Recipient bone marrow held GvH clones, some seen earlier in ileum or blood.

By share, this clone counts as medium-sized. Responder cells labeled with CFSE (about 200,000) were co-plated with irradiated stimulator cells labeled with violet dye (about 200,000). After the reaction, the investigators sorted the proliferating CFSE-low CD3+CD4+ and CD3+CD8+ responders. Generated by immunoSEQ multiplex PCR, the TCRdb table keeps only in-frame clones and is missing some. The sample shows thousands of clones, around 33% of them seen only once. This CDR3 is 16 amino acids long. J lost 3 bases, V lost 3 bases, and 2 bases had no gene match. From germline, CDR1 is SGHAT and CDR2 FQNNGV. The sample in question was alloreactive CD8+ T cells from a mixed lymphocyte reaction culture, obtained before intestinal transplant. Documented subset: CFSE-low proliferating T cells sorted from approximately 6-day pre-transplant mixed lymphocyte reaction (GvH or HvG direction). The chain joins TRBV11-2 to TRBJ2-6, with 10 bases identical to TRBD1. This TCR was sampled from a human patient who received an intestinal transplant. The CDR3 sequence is CASSLTGGYGANVLTF. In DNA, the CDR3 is TGTGCCAGCAGCTTGACAGGGGGCTATGGGGCCAACGTCCTGACTTTC.